This T cell receptor (beta chain) originates from a study of technical replicates of blood from several donors. Measured with immunoSEQ multiplex PCR; TCRdb has only the in-frame clones, and not every one. This sample has just under 100,000 clones, with 95% found just once. Germline V gene data show CDR1 as SGHRS and CDR2 as YFSETQ. The CDR3 is made up of 22 amino acids. V dropped 3 bases and J dropped 1 base, with 31 bases sitting between them. Sequenced material: T cells isolated from PBMCs. The chain joins TRBV5-1 to TRBJ2-2, with TRBD1 as a possible D gene (7 bases). This clonotype originated in a human donor in good health. CDR3: CASSSLDRVSHSGSWNTGELFF. The CDR3 DNA reads as TGCGCCAGCAGCTCCCTCGACAGGGTATCTCATAGCGGTTCATGGAACACCGGGGAGCTGTTTTTT.